Shown below are 30 T cell receptor beta chains from a single sample sequenced in a study of T cell repertoires in cytomegalovirus infection (dated by TCRdb to the late 2010s). No antigen is known for these receptors. The run used an Illumina HiSeq 1500. TCRdb trimmed public reads at Q25 via fastp, called clones via MiXCR and kept in-frame beta chains. When rows share a CDR3 protein, they turn into one entry using the most common DNA and genes. For this sample the table gives 95,000 to 150,000 distinct CDR3 sequences, of which approximately 30% were detected only once. 58% of the sample rests with the top ten. The treatment or condition label on this specimen signifies: in vitro stimulation with specific CMV peptide epitopes to enrich CMV-specific T cells. The source was CD8+ T cells from cultured PBMCs, collected from culture after CMV antigen stimulation. These receptors all stem from a human donor in good health (CMV status not recorded). Some clones in this sample may be carry-over from other donors' samples.

Only a few counts were recorded for this clonotype. The genes are TRBV20-1 and TRBJ2-7; D gene ambiguous. V was cut by 5 bases and J by 0 bases, with 8 bases left in between. The CDR3 loop spans 12 amino acids. Germline V gene data show CDR1 as DFQATT and CDR2 as SNEGSKA (reference sequence). CDR3 in amino acids: CSAAASSYEQYF. CDR3 DNA: TGCAGTGCTGCTGCGAGCTCCTACGAGCAGTACTTC.

This clonotype showed up just a few times. The chain is built from TRBV11-2 and TRBJ2-1; 11 bases agree with TRBD2. The junction had 8 bases not matched to a gene; V was cut back by 2 bases and J by 8 bases. Germline-derived CDR1 and CDR2 are SGHAT and FQNNGV. The CDR3 has 16 amino acids. The CDR3 DNA reads as TGTGCCAGCAGCTTACTAACTAGCGGGGGTATCTATGAGCAGTTCTTC. Protein product: CASSLLTSGGIYEQFF.

The table lists this clonotype with a few counts. This chain uses TRBV6-1 with TRBJ1-4; unclear D gene. CDR3 length: 16 residues. From germline, CDR1 is MNHNS and CDR2 SASEGT. Trimming stripped 7 bases from V and 4 bases from J, with 19 bases between. CDR3 in DNA: TGTGCCAGCACTACTAAGAGCTACAGAATTAATGAAAAACTGTTTTTT. It yields the protein CASTTKSYRINEKLFF.

The rearrangement links TRBV4-1 to TRBJ1-1, with D unclear. In germline, CDR1 is MGHRA, CDR2 YSYEKL. CDR3 length equals 16 residues. V lost 0 bases to trimming and J lost 1 base, with 12 bases between them. CDR3: CASSQDQTPGNTEAFF. DNA for the CDR3: TGCGCCAGCAGCCAAGATCAAACGCCAGGGAACACTGAAGCTTTCTTT.

The rearrangement uses TRBV7-9 and TRBJ2-1; 8 nucleotides agree with TRBD1. This CDR3 region has 16 residues. After removal of 2 bases from V and 5 bases from J, the junction contained 8 bases not matched to a gene. CDR1 is SEHNR and CDR2 is FQNEAQ in the germline V gene (reference sequence). CDR3 protein: CASSLIRGQIDNEQFF. CDR3 coding DNA: TGTGCCAGCAGCTTAATCAGGGGGCAGATTGACAATGAGCAGTTCTTC. The full variable domain, its missing parts supplied by reference TRBV7-9 and TRBJ2-1, is DTGVSQNPRHKITKRGQNVTFRCDPISEHNRLYWYRQTLGQGPEFLTYFQNEAQLEKSRLLSDRFSAERPKGSFSTLEIQRTEQGDSAMYLCASSLIRGQIDNEQFFGPGTRLTVL.

This clonotype was detected only a few times. The V gene is TRBV7-6, the J gene TRBJ2-5, with 7 bases lining up with TRBD1. J gave up 3 bases and V 4 bases, and 8 bases lay outside the gene matches. Germline V gene data show CDR1 as SGHVS and CDR2 as FNYEAQ. The length of the CDR3 is 15 residues. The CDR3 DNA reads TGTGCCAGCAGCTCCCAAACCGACAGGGAAGAGACCCAGTACTTC. Its protein product is CASSSQTDREETQYF.

The chain uses TRBV6-1 and TRBJ2-3; D not resolved. V was trimmed by 3 bases and J by 9 bases, leaving 16 bases between them. The CDR3 runs to 14 residues. Germline V gives CDR1 MNHNS, CDR2 SASEGT. The DNA of the CDR3 is TGTGCCAGCAGTGATACCATCGTAGGAACGACGCAGTATTTT. Protein product: CASSDTIVGTTQYF.

This clonotype was observed a few times. One junction end does not reproduce the germline sequence, and a read error may be involved. The chain recombines TRBV7-9 with TRBJ1-4, with D unresolved. There are 13 residues in the CDR3. Looked up from germline, CDR1 is SEHNR and CDR2 is FQNEAQ (reference sequence). In DNA, the CDR3 is TGTGCCAGCAGCCAAGCCGGAAGTAATGGGCAGAGTTTT. Amino acid sequence: CASSQAGSNGQSF.

The sample holds a few counts of this clonotype. The J gene is TRBJ2-1, the V gene TRBV12-3 or TRBV12-4, with 8 bases matching TRBD1. This CDR3 has 18 residues. Trimming removed 3 bases from V and 3 bases from J; junction bases left unmatched: 13. The CDR3 DNA follows: TGTGCCAGCAGTTTTCGGACAGGGAGGACAATGGACTACAATGAGCAGTTCTTC. As protein: CASSFRTGRTMDYNEQFF.

This clonotype was observed many times. The rearrangement joins TRBV7-8 to TRBJ1-1, with D hard to call. Trimming left V 2 bases short and J 1 base short, with 5 bases between. This CDR3 has 13 residues. The germline gives CDR1 SGHVS, CDR2 FQNEAQ. CDR3 sequence reads: CASSLKRNTEAFF. The CDR3 DNA sequence: TGTGCCAGCAGCTTAAAACGGAACACTGAAGCTTTCTTT. Using reference TRBV7-8 and TRBJ1-1 for the parts outside the CDR3, the full variable domain is GAGVSQSPRYKVAKRGQDVALRCDPISGHVSLFWYQQALGQGPEFLTYFQNEAQLDKSGLPSDRFFAERPEGSVSTLKIQRTQQEDSAVYLCASSLKRNTEAFFGQGTRLTVV.

This clonotype was detected a few times. This chain links TRBV27 with TRBJ2-7, with 8 positions matching TRBD1. The length of the CDR3 is 15 residues. The ends lost 0 bases at V and 4 bases at J; junction bases unmatched: 5. From germline, CDR1 is MNHEY and CDR2 SMNVEV (reference sequence). The CDR3 region is CASSLSMQGAYEQYF. The CDR3 DNA follows: TGTGCCAGCAGTTTATCGATGCAGGGGGCGTACGAGCAGTACTTC.

The sample holds many counts of this clonotype. This chain joins TRBV7-6 and TRBJ2-3; 7 bases align to TRBD2. The CDR3 is 17 amino acids. V shed 2 bases, J shed 1 base, and the junction held 9 bases outside the gene matches. CDR1 and CDR2 (germline): SGHVS, FNYEAQ. In DNA, the CDR3 is TGTGCCAGCAGCTTAACCCTAGCGGATCAAGGCACAGATACGCAGTATTTT. It specifies CASSLTLADQGTDTQYF.

This clonotype was seen only a few times. V usage is TRBV25-1 and J usage is TRBJ1-2; 8 positions match TRBD1. The CDR3 totals 15 residues. Germline CDR1 MGHDK, CDR2 SYGVNS. V lost 3 bases and J lost 4; bases outside the gene matches: 7. CDR3 region: CASSDWTGHVYGYTF. CDR3 sequence (DNA): TGTGCCAGCAGTGACTGGACAGGGCACGTCTATGGCTACACCTTC.

The chain links TRBV7-8 to TRBJ2-7; 11 bases agree with TRBD1. V gave up 5 bases and J gave up 5 bases; unmatched junction bases: 8. Per the germline V gene, CDR1 is SGHVS and CDR2 is FQNEAQ. CDR3 length equals 15 residues. Here the CDR3 reads CASSPAGQGADEQYF. CDR3 sequence (DNA): TGTGCCAGCAGCCCGGCCGGACAGGGGGCGGACGAGCAGTACTTC.

V is TRBV10-3 and J is TRBJ2-7; tentatively, D is TRBD1 (6 bases). The CDR3 contains 15 residues. Germline loops: CDR1 ENHRY, CDR2 SYGVKD. V lost 3 bases to trimming and J lost 2 bases, with 14 bases between them. The CDR3 is CAISDPTQGTYEQYF. The CDR3 region has the DNA TGTGCCATCAGTGACCCAACTCAGGGGACCTACGAGCAGTACTTC.

The rearrangement joins TRBV23-1 to TRBJ2-5; 8 positions agree with TRBD1. TRBV23-1 is given ORF status, its function remaining uncertain. CDR3 length: 15 residues. V lost 4 bases and J lost 5; bases outside the gene matches: 9. CDR3 sequence: CASSRGQGARETQYF. The CDR3 nucleotides are TGCGCCAGCAGTCGTGGGCAGGGGGCAAGGGAGACCCAGTACTTC.

The chain links TRBV6-1 to TRBJ2-3; 8 bases align to TRBD2. CDR1 is MNHNS and CDR2 is SASEGT in the germline V gene. V lost 8 bases and J lost 4; bases outside the gene matches: 11. The length of the CDR3 is 15 residues. The CDR3 spells CASGYRGGRPDTQYF. The CDR3 DNA sequence: TGTGCCAGCGGATACCGGGGGGGCAGGCCAGATACGCAGTATTTT.

This clonotype was recorded at least ten times. This sequence joins TRBV7-8 and TRBJ2-1; 7 bases align to TRBD2. The CDR3 has 14 residues. Looked up from germline, CDR1 is SGHVS and CDR2 is FQNEAQ. The J segment lost 10 bases and the V segment lost 7 bases, leaving 13 bases of the junction unmatched. The CDR3, as DNA: TGTGCCAGCACCCCACTAGCGTCCTCCGGCGAGCAGTTCTTC. It specifies CASTPLASSGEQFF. Drawing the rest from reference TRBV7-8 and TRBJ2-1, the complete variable domain is GAGVSQSPRYKVAKRGQDVALRCDPISGHVSLFWYQQALGQGPEFLTYFQNEAQLDKSGLPSDRFFAERPEGSVSTLKIQRTQQEDSAVYLCASTPLASSGEQFFGPGTRLTVL.

The V and J genes are TRBV15 and TRBJ1-5, with no clear D. The CDR3 has 14 residues. The germline V gene has CDR1 LNHNV and CDR2 YYDKDF (reference sequence). The V and J ends lost 1 base and 2 bases respectively, with 6 bases between them. The CDR3 loop reads CATSRAGGNQPQHF. Written as DNA, the CDR3 is TGTGCCACCAGCAGAGCAGGCGGCAATCAGCCCCAGCATTTT.

The CDR3 loop reads CASSLKTGFRSYNEQFF. The DNA of the CDR3 is TGTGCCAGCAGCCTAAAAACAGGGTTTCGCTCCTACAATGAGCAGTTCTTC. The J gene is TRBJ2-1, the V gene TRBV7-2; maybe TRBD1 (6 bases). V was pared by 5 bases and J by 0 bases, with 17 bases between. Germline V gives CDR1 SGHTA, CDR2 FQGNSA. This CDR3 has 17 residues.

This clonotype was recorded a few times. The V and J genes are TRBV12-3 or TRBV12-4 and TRBJ1-2; D perhaps matches TRBD1 (6 bases). The CDR3 is 16 residues long. The ends were cut back, 2 bases at V and 2 bases at J, with 15 bases in the middle. CDR3 amino acids: CASSLQHRVENYGYTF. The CDR3 region has the DNA TGTGCCAGCAGTTTACAACACAGGGTGGAAAACTATGGCTACACCTTC.

This clonotype occurred a few times. A junction end diverges from the germline sequence, so it may reflect a read error. V usage is TRBV5-1 and J usage is TRBJ1-4, with TRBD1 matching 9 bases. CDR1 is SGHRS, CDR2 YFSETQ, per germline. This CDR3 is 16 amino acids long. The CDR3 is CANSSHTTGGEEKLFF. The CDR3 region has the DNA TGCGCCAACAGCTCACACACGACAGGGGGAGAAGAAAAACTGTTTTTT.

This clonotype was seen at least ten times. The chain is built from TRBV27 and TRBJ2-3; weak D call: TRBD2 (5 bases). CDR3 length: 14 residues. V was pared by 2 bases and J by 6 bases, with 12 bases between. From germline, CDR1 is MNHEY and CDR2 SMNVEV (reference sequence). CDR3 nucleotide sequence: TGTGCCAGCAGTTTAGCGGGTCCCCTGGATACGCAGTATTTT. The encoded protein is CASSLAGPLDTQYF.

In DNA form, the CDR3 reads TGTGCCAGTACCCCGGGACTTGCGGACTACAATGAGCAGTTCTTC. Translating it yields CASTPGLADYNEQFF. This rearrangement joins TRBV19 to TRBJ2-1; maybe TRBD2 (6 bases). This CDR3 is built from 15 residues. The V end was cut by 7 bases, the J end by 3 bases, with 16 bases between. Germline V gene data show CDR1 as LNHDA and CDR2 as SQIVND (reference sequence). Using reference TRBV19 and TRBJ2-1 for the parts outside the CDR3, the full variable domain is DGGITQSPKYLFRKEGQNVTLSCEQNLNHDAMYWYRQDPGQGLRLIYYSQIVNDFQKGDIAEGYSVSREKKESFPLTVTSAQKNPTAFYLCASTPGLADYNEQFFGPGTRLTVL.

The chain has TRBV3-1 and TRBJ2-1; D is undetermined. The CDR3 is 16 residues long. With 0 bases removed from V and 0 bases from J, the gap between germline ends came to 9 bases. The germline V gene encodes CDR1 LGHDT and CDR2 YNNKEL (reference sequence). CDR3 bases: TGTGCCAGCAGCCAAGAGGTCTCCCTCTCCTACAATGAGCAGTTCTTC. Translated: CASSQEVSLSYNEQFF.

The V gene is TRBV10-3, the J gene TRBJ1-1; 7 positions match TRBD1. The CDR3 has 14 residues. Germline V gene data show CDR1 as ENHRY and CDR2 as SYGVKD. V shed 3 bases and J 3 bases; nucleotides not matched to a gene: 4. CDR3 residues: CAISDQDRDTEAFF. The CDR3 region has the DNA TGTGCCATCAGTGACCAAGACAGGGACACTGAAGCTTTCTTT.

This clonotype showed up just a few times. V gene TRBV19 combines with J gene TRBJ2-2; D is perhaps TRBD1 (6 bases). V was clipped by 4 bases and J by 5 bases, with 20 bases between them. Germline lookup yields CDR1 LNHDA and CDR2 SQIVND (reference sequence). The CDR3 runs to 17 residues. This CDR3 is CASSTRYRVPRTGELFF. CDR3 sequence (DNA): TGTGCCAGTAGTACGCGGTACAGGGTCCCTAGGACCGGGGAGCTGTTTTTT.

This clonotype was observed many times. The rearrangement uses TRBV7-9 and TRBJ1-1; 11 bases match TRBD1. Germline lookup yields CDR1 SEHNR and CDR2 FQNEAQ (reference sequence). This CDR3 region has 15 residues. Trimming at V came to 7 bases and at J to 6 bases, leaving 10 bases not matched to a gene. CDR3 nucleotide sequence: TGTGCCAGCATCAAAGCCGGGACAGGGGGGGCTGAAGCTTTCTTT. Translated, it gives CASIKAGTGGAEAFF.

This clonotype has more than one count but fewer than ten. The chain carries TRBV20-1 and TRBJ2-7; a possible D gene is TRBD1 (6 bases). The V gene lost 4 bases and the J gene lost 0 bases, with 19 bases spanning the gap. Germline lookup yields CDR1 DFQATT and CDR2 SNEGSKA (reference sequence). The CDR3 is 16 amino acids. As DNA, the CDR3 is TGCAGTGCTAAGAAGGCGTGGGGGCGAGTCTCCTACGAGCAGTACTTC. This translates into CSAKKAWGRVSYEQYF.

With respect to this clonotype: A much larger clone sits a single nucleotide away, making a read error possible. In DNA form, the CDR3 reads TGTGCCAGCAGCCTCTCGGGGGCATCAAATAATTCACCCCTCCACTTT. Translation gives CASSLSGASNNSPLHF. The chain links TRBV7-2 to TRBJ1-6; maybe TRBD1 (6 bases). Germline-derived CDR1 and CDR2 are SGHTA and FQGNSA. This CDR3 has 16 amino acids. The V and J ends lost 5 bases and 5 bases respectively, with 16 bases between them.